This T cell receptor beta chain was recovered during a study of blood T cell repertoires in COVID-19. Overall study context: The study drew acute and convalescent COVID-19 samples from the United States, Italy and Spain.

Methods used by the authors: How many nucleated cells were present was estimated from reference gene primer amplification. The table came from immunoSEQ multiplex PCR; TCRdb's copy has only in-frame clones and leaves some out. That table furnishes V, J and clone size, whereas the DNA furnished D and trimming. In the table there are approximately 210,000 clones, roughly 77% of which are singletons. The V gene end was trimmed by 5 bases and the J gene end by 0 bases; junction bases not matched to a gene: 12. There are 17 residues in the CDR3. Germline V gene lookup returns CDR1 MDHEN and CDR2 SYDVKM. Cohort assignment relied on participant-reported clinical history.

V and J are TRBV28 and TRBJ1-1, with 7 bases identical to TRBD1. Sequenced: PBMCs or T cells enriched from blood (not recorded which). This TCR derives from a woman in her forties or fifties with acute COVID-19. The CDR3 loop reads CASSPPGQMRMNTEAFF. In DNA, the CDR3 is TGTGCCAGCAGTCCACCGGGACAGATGAGAATGAACACTGAAGCTTTCTTT. The full variable domain, its missing parts supplied by reference TRBV28 and TRBJ1-1, is DVKVTQSSRYLVKRTGEKVFLECVQDMDHENMFWYRQDPGLGLRLIYFSYDVKMKEKGDIPEGYSVSREKKERFSLILESASTNQTSMYLCASSPPGQMRMNTEAFFGQGTRLTVV.